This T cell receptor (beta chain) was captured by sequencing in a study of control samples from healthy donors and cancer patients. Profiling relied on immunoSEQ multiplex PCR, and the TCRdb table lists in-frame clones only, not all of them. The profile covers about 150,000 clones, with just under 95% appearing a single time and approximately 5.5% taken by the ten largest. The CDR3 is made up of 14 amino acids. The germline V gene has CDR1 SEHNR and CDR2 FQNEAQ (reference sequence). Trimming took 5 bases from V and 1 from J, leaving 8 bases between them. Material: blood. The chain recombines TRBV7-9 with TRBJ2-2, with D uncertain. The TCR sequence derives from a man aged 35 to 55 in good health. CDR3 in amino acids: CASSPPMNTGELFF. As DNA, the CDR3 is TGTGCCAGCAGCCCCCCTATGAACACCGGGGAGCTGTTTTTT.